This note documents a single T cell receptor beta chain sequence. The antigen is not known. Measured with immunoSEQ multiplex PCR; TCRdb has only the in-frame clones, and not every one. This sample carries about 54,000 clones, roughly 90% of them seen once, and the ten largest clones take roughly an eighth. This record comes from a study of OX40 agonist ivuxolimab in advanced cancers. About the research overall: While on treatment, patients had intravenous ivuxolimab at 0.01 to 10 mg/kg every 2 weeks.

Study-level findings and limits: The antigens recognized by the expanded peripheral T cells, that is their antigen specificity, were not determined. Clonal expansion was among the lowest in partial responders at 0.1-3.0 mg/kg, especially CD8+.

CDR3 length: 15 residues. Germline V gene lookup returns CDR1 LGHNA and CDR2 YNFKEQ. V was trimmed by 4 bases and J by 8 bases, leaving 15 bases between them. The sequencing used CD4+ or CD8+ T cells sorted from blood, collected in a trial of the OX40 agonist ivuxolimab. The sequence was obtained from an adult with an advanced solid tumor such as melanoma, head and neck, liver or kidney cancer. V and J are TRBV4-2 and TRBJ1-6; D is uncertain. In DNA, the CDR3 is TGTGCCAGCAGCCCCCGGGCATCCGAGGATTCACCCCTCCACTTT. The encoded protein is CASSPRASEDSPLHF.